Below, 20 T cell receptor beta chains from the same sample are listed, as sequenced in a study of PD-L1 blockade in urothelial cancer. Produced via immunoSEQ multiplex PCR; TCRdb's table is partial and in-frame only. The sample has approximately 100,000 clones; around 90% are singletons. Sequenced here: PBMCs, sampled around atezolizumab (anti-PD-L1) treatment. The receptor set was obtained from a woman of 80 years or more with urothelial cancer.

The chain links TRBV28 to TRBJ1-2; D not certain. Looked up from germline, CDR1 is MDHEN and CDR2 is SYDVKM. This CDR3 contains 12 residues. The V end was cut by 3 bases, the J end by 8 bases, with 10 bases between. CDR3 protein: CASSLMGFGYTF. The CDR3 DNA reads TGTGCCAGCAGTTTGATGGGCTTCGGCTACACCTTC.

Of note for this clone: This sample includes further DNA sequences coding for the same CDR3. This chain uses TRBV18 with TRBJ1-5, with 8 positions matching TRBD1. The V and J ends lost 3 bases and 6 bases, in that order; junction bases with no gene match: 4. This CDR3 has 14 amino acids. Germline-derived CDR1 and CDR2 are KGHSH and LQKENI. The CDR3 nucleotides are TGTGCCAGCTCACCCGGACAGGGAGTTCAGCCCCAGCATTTT. Its protein is CASSPGQGVQPQHF.

The table lists this clone with a few counts. The chain links TRBV19 to TRBJ2-3, with a possible D match to TRBD2 (5 bases). The CDR3 sequence is 14 residues long. Trimming removed 9 bases from V and 1 base from J, with 14 bases in between. Germline V gene data show CDR1 as LNHDA and CDR2 as SQIVND (reference sequence). As DNA, the CDR3 is TGTGCCAGCCAGACTACCCTCGGCACAGATACGCAGTATTTT. Its translation: CASQTTLGTDTQYF.

The rearrangement uses TRBV10-2 and TRBJ2-7; D is unresolved. Germline V gives CDR1 WSHSY, CDR2 SAAADI. V lost 4 bases and J lost 2, with 9 bases in between. This CDR3 comprises 13 residues. The CDR3 here is CASSGHPPYEQYF. CDR3 in DNA: TGCGCCAGCAGTGGACACCCCCCCTACGAGCAGTACTTC.

The chain recombines TRBV18 with TRBJ1-3, with 8 bases identical to TRBD1. The CDR3 is 15 residues long. CDR1 and CDR2 from the germline V gene are KGHSH and LQKENI. The V and J ends lost 6 bases and 5 bases, in that order; junction bases with no gene match: 9. CDR3 protein: CASSPGTGRRNTIYF. The CDR3 DNA is TGTGCCAGCTCCCCAGGGACAGGAAGAAGAAACACCATATATTTT.

The sample holds many counts of this clone. The chain couples TRBV4-2 to TRBJ2-7, with 8 bases fitting TRBD2. Unmatched junction bases numbered 5, after V lost 0 bases and J lost 1 base. The CDR3 length is 16 residues. Germline V gives CDR1 LGHNA, CDR2 YNFKEQ. Here the CDR3 DNA reads TGTGCCAGCAGCCAAGAGGCGGCGGGGGGTTCCTACGAGCAGTACTTC. It specifies CASSQEAAGGSYEQYF.

V and J are TRBV6-5 and TRBJ2-1; D is ambiguous. V was clipped by 0 bases and J by 9 bases, with 3 bases between them. The CDR3 runs 11 residues. CDR1 MNHEY and CDR2 SVGAGI come from the germline V gene. The CDR3 is CASSYSREQFF. For the CDR3, the DNA is TGTGCCAGCAGTTACTCGCGTGAGCAGTTCTTC.

The V gene is TRBV5-1, the J gene TRBJ1-5; the match to TRBD1 covers 7 bases. V lost 0 bases and J lost 1; bases outside the gene matches: 19. Germline loops: CDR1 SGHRS, CDR2 YFSETQ. This CDR3 is built from 21 residues. The CDR3 DNA is TGCGCCAGCAGCTTGGCCGACGGGCGGCAGGGGGGACAAGAGAGCAATCAGCCCCAGCATTTT. This codes for CASSLADGRQGGQESNQPQHF.

J is TRBJ2-7 and V is TRBV14; no clear D. Germline assignment: CDR1 SGHDN and CDR2 FVKESK. V was clipped by 2 bases and J by 4 bases, with 6 bases between them. This CDR3 has 12 residues. CDR3 DNA sequence: TGTGCCAGCAGCCAACTAAGTTACGAGCAGTACTTC. This sequence encodes CASSQLSYEQYF.

The J gene is TRBJ1-1, the V gene TRBV18; D unresolved. The CDR3 extends over 13 amino acids. Trimming took off 2 bases at V and 5 bases at J, with 9 bases between the two ends. Germline V gene data show CDR1 as KGHSH and CDR2 as LQKENI. CDR3 in DNA: TGTGCCAGCTCACCAGGCTCGAGGACTGAAGCTTTCTTT. This gives the protein CASSPGSRTEAFF.

The CDR3 bases are TGTGCCAGCAGTTTAGCAGGGGATGCTCAGCCCCAGCATTTT. Residues: CASSLAGDAQPQHF. This chain joins TRBV28 and TRBJ1-5, with a possible D match to TRBD1 (6 bases). The germline CDR1 and CDR2 sequences are MDHEN and SYDVKM. CDR3 size: 14 residues. V lost 2 bases and J lost 6, with 11 bases in between.

The genes are TRBV4-2 and TRBJ2-1; TRBD2 matches at 10 bases. This CDR3 is built from 23 residues. V was clipped by 0 bases and J by 4 bases; unmatched bases: 24. Germline V gene data show CDR1 as LGHNA and CDR2 as YNFKEQ. The CDR3 reads CASSQESGSFIAGGLHQYNEQFF. In nucleotides, the CDR3 is TGTGCCAGCAGCCAAGAGTCTGGATCGTTCATAGCGGGAGGTCTCCACCAGTACAATGAGCAGTTCTTC.

V and J are TRBV18 and TRBJ1-1, with unresolved D. Germline CDR1 is KGHSH and CDR2 is LQKENI. The CDR3 is made up of 14 amino acids. V was trimmed by 1 base and J by 6 bases, leaving 12 bases between them. The CDR3 loop is CASSPLGGSAEAFF. The CDR3 coding sequence is TGTGCCAGCTCACCACTGGGAGGCTCCGCTGAAGCTTTCTTT.

This sequence joins TRBV27 and TRBJ2-1; possibly TRBD2 for D (5 bases). Germline CDR1 and CDR2: MNHEY and SMNVEV (reference sequence). V gave up 4 bases and J gave up 6 bases, with 13 bases separating them. The length of the CDR3 is 14 residues. The CDR3 spells CASSYLGGFNEQFF. The CDR3 DNA is TGTGCCAGCAGTTACTTAGGAGGATTCAATGAGCAGTTCTTC.

This clone was observed a single time. This chain joins TRBV18 and TRBJ1-3; D perhaps matches TRBD1 (5 bases). CDR1 and CDR2 (germline): KGHSH, LQKENI. V was shortened by 6 bases and J by 0 bases, with 15 bases between the two germline ends. The CDR3 totals 16 residues. CDR3 sequence: CASSPGGANSGNTIYF. The CDR3 nucleotides are TGTGCCAGCTCCCCCGGGGGAGCGAACTCTGGAAACACCATATATTTT.

The chain employs TRBV7-9 and TRBJ2-3; 10 nucleotides line up with TRBD2. CDR1 is SEHNR, CDR2 FQNEAQ, per germline (reference sequence). V shed 2 bases, J shed 4 bases, and the junction held 3 bases outside the gene matches. The CDR3 contains 15 residues. The CDR3 protein is CASSLTSGTSDTQYF. The CDR3 DNA reads TGTGCCAGCAGCTTAACTAGCGGGACATCAGATACGCAGTATTTT.

The chain has TRBV19 and TRBJ1-4; weak D call: TRBD1 (6 bases). CDR3 length: 15 residues. Trimming took 4 bases from V and 7 from J, leaving 16 bases between them. Germline V lookup: CDR1 LNHDA, CDR2 SQIVND (reference sequence). In DNA, the CDR3 is TGTGCCAGTAGTAAAGGACAGCGGGGCAGTGAAAAACTGTTTTTT. Its translation: CASSKGQRGSEKLFF. Together with reference TRBV19 and TRBJ1-4, the CDR3 gives the full variable domain: DGGITQSPKYLFRKEGQNVTLSCEQNLNHDAMYWYRQDPGQGLRLIYYSQIVNDFQKGDIAEGYSVSREKKESFPLTVTSAQKNPTAFYLCASSKGQRGSEKLFFGSGTQLSVL.

The V and J genes are TRBV11-3 and TRBJ2-1, with TRBD2 matching 8 bases. This CDR3 spans 16 amino acids. Germline V lookup: CDR1 SGHNT, CDR2 YENEEA. Trimming took 0 bases from V and 6 from J; bases not matched to a gene: 7. DNA for the CDR3: TGTGCCAGCAGCTTAGAGATTGGCGGGAGGCCCAATGAGCAGTTCTTC. This gives the protein CASSLEIGGRPNEQFF.

This clone was counted a single time. The chain carries TRBV6-1 and TRBJ2-7; TRBD1 aligns across 7 bases. This CDR3 spans 13 amino acids. The trim removed 11 bases at V and 0 bases at J, leaving 7 bases unmatched. The germline V gene has CDR1 MNHNS and CDR2 SASEGT. This CDR3 is CAHRQGVSYEQYF. CDR3 sequence (DNA): TGTGCCCACAGGCAGGGGGTCTCCTACGAGCAGTACTTC.

The V and J genes are TRBV27 and TRBJ1-1, with D possibly matching TRBD1 (5 bases). CDR1 and CDR2 (germline): MNHEY, SMNVEV (reference sequence). CDR3 length equals 14 residues. Trimming shortened V by 6 bases and J by 0 bases, and 11 bases separated the two germline ends. The CDR3 DNA reads TGTGCCAGCAGGCGGGACGGAATGAACACTGAAGCTTTCTTT. Its translation is CASRRDGMNTEAFF.